The 15 T cell receptor beta chains in this list originate from one sample, sequenced in a study of early T cells in non-severe SARS-CoV-2 infection (TCRdb year 2021). The library was obtained by 5' RACE. Sequenced on a NextSeq 500. TCRdb ran its own pipeline on the public reads, namely fastp trimming at Q25 and MiXCR clone calling, and kept in-frame beta chains. Rows matching on CDR3 protein sequence are summarized as one entry with the most common DNA and genes. The sample table contains around 100,000 distinct CDR3 sequences; only one count was recorded for around 13% of them. Together, the top ten hold roughly 6.3% of the sample. The sample was whole blood. Source of these receptors: an adult who was a healthcare worker with PCR-confirmed SARS-CoV-2 infection or an uninfected control (not recorded which).

This clonotype showed up many times. V usage is TRBV28 and J usage is TRBJ1-6; a possible D gene is TRBD1 (6 bases). Germline V gene data show CDR1 as MDHEN and CDR2 as SYDVKM. Deletions cut 6 bases from V and 10 bases from J, with 10 bases between. The CDR3 extends over 12 amino acids. CDR3 sequence: CASRDSESPLHF. CDR3 in DNA: TGTGCCAGCAGGGACAGTGAGTCACCCCTCCACTTT.

In this sample, this clonotype turned up a few times. The CDR3 region has the DNA TGCGCCAGCAGCCAAGAAGTAGGGATTATCTCCTACGAGCAGTACTTC. Translation: CASSQEVGIISYEQYF. The chain uses TRBV4-3 and TRBJ2-7; D is uncertain. CDR3 length: 16 residues. Trimming shortened V by 0 bases and J by 0 bases, and 12 bases separated the two germline ends. Germline V lookup: CDR1 LGHNA, CDR2 YSLEER.

This clonotype was detected ten times or more. CDR3 region: CASSLRQPNSGNTIYF. The CDR3 DNA follows: TGTGCCAGCAGCCTAAGACAGCCAAACTCTGGAAACACCATATATTTT. This sequence joins TRBV14 and TRBJ1-3; the D gene is possibly TRBD1 (5 bases). Trimming stripped 4 bases from V and 0 bases from J, with 13 bases between. This CDR3 comprises 16 residues. In germline, CDR1 is SGHDN, CDR2 FVKESK.

This clonotype was seen a handful of times. V is TRBV28 and J is TRBJ2-3, with D possibly called TRBD1 or TRBD2 (5 bases each). The V gene lost 6 bases and the J gene lost 2 bases, with 15 bases spanning the gap. Germline V gene sequence: CDR1 MDHEN, CDR2 SYDVKM. CDR3 length: 15 residues. This chain's CDR3 is CASRLGAPLTDTQYF. The CDR3 DNA reads TGTGCCAGCAGACTAGGGGCCCCCCTCACAGATACGCAGTATTTT.

This clonotype was observed a few times. V and J are TRBV7-2 and TRBJ2-1, with 13 bases that match TRBD2. The V and J ends lost 5 bases and 8 bases, in that order; junction bases with no gene match: 6. CDR1 SGHTA and CDR2 FQGNSA come from the germline V gene. The CDR3 has 15 amino acids. Here the CDR3 DNA reads TGTGCCAGCAGCATACTAGCGGGAGGGCCTCATGAGCAGTTCTTC. Protein sequence: CASSILAGGPHEQFF. The full variable domain, completed using reference TRBV7-2 and TRBJ2-1, is GAGVSQSPSNKVTEKGKDVELRCDPISGHTALYWYRQSLGQGLEFLIYFQGNSAPDKSGLPSDRFSAERTGGSVSTLTIQRTQQEDSAVYLCASSILAGGPHEQFFGPGTRLTVL.

This clonotype was recorded at least ten times. The chain recombines TRBV7-3 with TRBJ2-3; 7 nucleotides agree with TRBD2. The V and J ends lost 3 bases and 6 bases, in that order; junction bases with no gene match: 6. The CDR3 runs to 14 residues. Germline V gives CDR1 SGHTA, CDR2 FQGTGA. The CDR3 is CASSLGGRRDTQYF. The CDR3 region has the DNA TGTGCCAGCAGCTTGGGCGGGAGAAGGGATACGCAGTATTTT.

The rearrangement joins TRBV21-1 to TRBJ2-7; TRBD2, as called in the table, went unchecked against the DNA. TRBV21-1 is marked as a pseudogene. The CDR3 is made up of 17 amino acids. In DNA form, the CDR3 reads TGTGCCAGCAGCACCCAACTACTAGCGGGAGGGCCTAGGAAGGAGTACTTC. Its translation: CASSTQLLAGGPRKEYF.

The chain is built from TRBV20-1 and TRBJ2-3, with 11 bases identical to TRBD2. The CDR3 has 16 amino acids. Losses at the gene ends were 6 bases for V and 3 bases for J; bases not matched to a gene: 11. Per germline, CDR1 DFQATT and CDR2 SNEGSKA (reference sequence). CDR3 sequence: CSATPPTSGTTDTQYF. The CDR3 bases are TGCAGTGCCACACCCCCGACTAGCGGGACGACAGATACGCAGTATTTT.

The V call is TRBV12-3 or TRBV12-4, the J call TRBJ2-3; 9 nucleotides match TRBD2. The CDR3 runs to 12 residues. Unmatched junction bases numbered 1, after V lost 6 bases and J lost 6 bases. The DNA for the CDR3 is TGTGCCAGCAGAGGACTAGCGGATACGCAGTATTTT. This sequence encodes CASRGLADTQYF.

This chain joins TRBV12-5 and TRBJ2-1, with D unclear. The CDR3 is made up of 15 amino acids. Deletions cut 2 bases from V and 8 bases from J, with 16 bases between. Germline loops: CDR1 LGHNT, CDR2 FRNRAP. The CDR3, as DNA: TGTGCTAGTGGTTTGTGGGCTAGAGTCCTGCATGAGCAGTTCTTC. Encoded protein: CASGLWARVLHEQFF.

This clonotype was detected many times. The chain combines TRBV5-1 with TRBJ1-2; D remains unclear. Per the germline V gene, CDR1 is SGHRS and CDR2 is YFSETQ. Trimming shortened V by 0 bases and J by 6 bases, and 6 bases separated the two germline ends. There are 12 residues in the CDR3. CDR3 nucleotides: TGCGCCAGCAGCTTGGGCCAAGATGGCTACACCTTC. Protein: CASSLGQDGYTF.

CDR3: CASSGSSSGRETQYF. In DNA, the CDR3 is TGTGCCAGCAGTGGATCTAGCTCCGGGCGGGAGACCCAGTACTTC. J is TRBJ2-5 and V is TRBV9; the D gene is possibly TRBD2 (5 bases). This CDR3 is built from 15 residues. The germline V gene has CDR1 SGDLS and CDR2 YYNGEE. V was clipped by 5 bases and J by 5 bases, with 19 bases between them. The complete variable domain, with remaining parts taken from reference TRBV9 and TRBJ2-5, reads DSGVTQTPKHLITATGQRVTLRCSPRSGDLSVYWYQQSLDQGLQFLIQYYNGEERAKGNILERFSAQQFPDLHSELNLSSLELGDSALYFCASSGSSSGRETQYFGPGTRLLVL.

Only a few counts were recorded for this clonotype. The chain is built from TRBV10-3 and TRBJ2-1; 8 bases are shared with TRBD1. The CDR3 sequence is 15 residues long. Unmatched junction bases numbered 16, after V lost 4 bases and J lost 14 bases. Per germline, CDR1 ENHRY and CDR2 SYGVKD. The CDR3 sequence: CAISVYGTGNLAEFF. CDR3 DNA: TGTGCCATCAGTGTATACGGGACAGGTAATCTTGCGGAGTTCTTC.

The sample holds many counts of this clonotype. CDR3 DNA: TGTGCCAGCAGCCCCTACTGGGGGGGGGAGAACACTGAAGCTTTCTTT. It specifies CASSPYWGGENTEAFF. The J gene is TRBJ1-1, the V gene TRBV11-2, with D maybe TRBD1 (5 bases). Germline V gene sequence: CDR1 SGHAT, CDR2 FQNNGV. Trimming left V 5 bases short and J 1 base short, with 17 bases between. The CDR3 totals 16 residues.

This clonotype occurred many times. The chain combines TRBV2 with TRBJ1-1; maybe TRBD1 (5 bases). V lost 8 bases to trimming and J lost 5 bases, with 12 bases between them. This CDR3 has 12 residues. Germline V gene sequence: CDR1 SNHLY, CDR2 FYNNEI. The CDR3 region is CASGDPLTEAFF. CDR3 bases: TGTGCCAGCGGGGACCCGTTGACTGAAGCTTTCTTT.